The rows below give T cell receptor beta chains drawn from one sample of a study of identical twins. TCRdb re-called the 5' RACE reads through MiXCR, storing one row per CDR3 protein. The sample shows 200,000 to 250,000 distinct CDR3 sequences, 7.5% of them seen only once. These data were also reused for a study on yellow fever vaccine responses in identical twins.

The sequenced material came from memory (CD45RO+) T cells sorted from blood. These receptors all come from a young woman in good health. Both conserved end residues are part of each CDR3. A D gene is named only where the DNA matches it firmly. Not all rows give a size; the values are once, few, many and, for expanded clones, a class.

D gene	V gene	J gene	clone size	CDR3 DNA	CDR3 protein
TRBD2	TRBV5-4	TRBJ2-6	.	TGTGCCAGCAGCTTGGTTGCTAGCGGGAGGGCCCTTGGGGCCAACGTCCTGACTTTC	CASSLVASGRALGANVLTF
.	TRBV29-1	TRBJ2-7	few	TGCAGCGTTGCGGCAGCCCCCTACGAGCAGTACTTC	CSVAAAPYEQYF
.	TRBV16	TRBJ2-3	many	TGTGCCAGCAGCCGCGGGATGGGTAGCACAGATACGCAGTATTTT	CASSRGMGSTDTQYF
.	TRBV20-1	TRBJ2-5	.	TGCAGTGCTAGGGTTAGACAGCCTTTCCAAGAGACCCAGTACTTC	CSARVRQPFQETQYF
.	TRBV5-1	TRBJ2-5	many	TGCGCCAGCAGCAAAGGGAGTAGCGGAAAAGAGACCCAGTACTTC	CASSKGSSGKETQYF
.	TRBV6-2/TRBV6-3	TRBJ2-7	many	TGTGCCAGCATCAAGGCCCCACAGCTCGGCGAGCAGTACTTC	CASIKAPQLGEQYF
TRBD1	TRBV18	TRBJ2-7	few	TGTGCCAGCTCACCGGGACAGGGGGGGAACTACGAGCAGTACTTC	CASSPGQGGNYEQYF
TRBD2	TRBV7-9	TRBJ2-2	many	TGTGCCAGCAGCTGGCTAGCGGGAGGACTCACCGGGGAGCTGTTTTTT	CASSWLAGGLTGELFF
.	TRBV20-1	TRBJ2-7	many	TGCAGTGCTAGAGAACCCGCCGGCTACGAGCAGTACTTC	CSAREPAGYEQYF
TRBD1	TRBV10-3	TRBJ1-1	many	TGTGCCATCAGTACAGGGGGGCTAAACACTGAAGCTTTCTTT	CAISTGGLNTEAFF
.	TRBV5-1	TRBJ1-2	.	TGCGCCAGCAGGTACAGTGTCGACTATGGCTACACCTTC	CASRYSVDYGYTF
TRBD2	TRBV6-1	TRBJ2-3	.	TGTGCCAGCAGCGACGGACTTCGGGGGGGCCAAACAGATACGCAGTATTTT	CASSDGLRGGQTDTQYF
TRBD2	TRBV4-2	TRBJ2-5	.	TGTGCCAGCAGCCCGGCGCTAGCGGGAGGTGTCGTGGAGACCCAGTACTTC	CASSPALAGGVVETQYF
.	TRBV6-5	TRBJ2-7	few	TGTGCCAGCAGTTTATCTGGGGGGGCGACCTACGAGCAGTACTTC	CASSLSGGATYEQYF
.	TRBV7-6	TRBJ2-7	few	TGTGCCAGCAGCTCGTTCGGGGGCTACGAGCAGTACTTC	CASSSFGGYEQYF
TRBD1	TRBV29-1	TRBJ2-7	many	TGCAGCGTATTACGGCTCCGGGACAGGGACTACGAGCAGTACTTC	CSVLRLRDRDYEQYF
TRBD1	TRBV7-8	TRBJ2-1	.	TGTGCCAGCAGCTTATCAGGGACAGGGGGATATGAGCAGTTCTTC	CASSLSGTGGYEQFF
.	TRBV4-3	TRBJ1-1	few	TGCGCCAGCAGCCAAGACAGAATCATGAACACTGAAGCTTTCTTT	CASSQDRIMNTEAFF
.	TRBV20-1	TRBJ2-5	few	TGCAGTGCTAGAGACAGGGGAGAGACCCAGTACTTC	CSARDRGETQYF
.	TRBV4-2	TRBJ2-2	many	TGTGCCAGCAGCCCACCGTGGGAGGACGGGGAGCTGTTTTTT	CASSPPWEDGELFF
TRBD2	TRBV4-2	TRBJ2-3	.	TGTGCCAGCAGCCGTTCGCCCCCCACTAGCGGGGGGGCCACAGATACGCAGTATTTT	CASSRSPPTSGGATDTQYF
.	TRBV5-1	TRBJ2-4	many	TGCGCCAGCAGCTTTCTATCCGTCGGGGGACTAGCCAAAAACATTCAGTACTTC	CASSFLSVGGLAKNIQYF
TRBD2	TRBV11-2	TRBJ2-5	few	TGTGCCAGCAGCTCGAAGCGGGGGATAGAGACCCAGTACTTC	CASSSKRGIETQYF
TRBD1	TRBV5-1	TRBJ2-3	.	TGCGCCAGCCGCCGGGACAGATACACAGATACGCAGTATTTT	CASRRDRYTDTQYF
.	TRBV12-3/TRBV12-4	TRBJ2-1	.	TGTGCCAGCACCACTGCCCGGGGGCCGGTCTTC	CASTTARGPVF
.	TRBV2	TRBJ2-1	.	TGTGCCAGCAGTGAAGCGGGGACCCGACACAATGAGCAGTTCTTC	CASSEAGTRHNEQFF
.	TRBV28	TRBJ1-1	few	TGTGCCAGCAGGAGGGACGGAAAACAAGCTTTCTTT	CASRRDGKQAFF
.	TRBV9	TRBJ2-2	many	TGTGCCAGCAGCGTAGGGGGGCCCACCGGGGAGCTGTTTTTT	CASSVGGPTGELFF
.	TRBV11-2	TRBJ1-6	.	TGTGCCAGCAGCTTTGACCGCCAAAACCTCCACTTT	CASSFDRQNLHF
TRBD2	TRBV2	TRBJ2-5	.	TGTGCCAGCACGCGGGGGGCGAAAGAGACCCAGTACTTC	CASTRGAKETQYF
TRBD1	TRBV2	TRBJ2-3	.	TGTGCCAGCAGTGGTCGACAGGGGCCTAGCACAGATACGCAGTATTTT	CASSGRQGPSTDTQYF
.	TRBV12-3/TRBV12-4	TRBJ2-7	many	TGTGCCAGCAGTTTGAAGGGGACCCCGGGTGAGCAGTACTTC	CASSLKGTPGEQYF
.	TRBV12-5	TRBJ2-2	many	TGTGCTAGTGGTTGGGGAACGAACACCGGGGAGCTGTTTTTT	CASGWGTNTGELFF
TRBD1	TRBV2	TRBJ1-5	few	TGTGCCAGCAGTGAGGGTTGGTTCGGGACAGGTACCAATCAGCCCCAGCATTTT	CASSEGWFGTGTNQPQHF
TRBD1	TRBV5-1	TRBJ2-3	medium-sized	TGCGCCAGCAGCTTGTCCCAGGGGGTCACCTCCACAGATACGCAGTATTTT	CASSLSQGVTSTDTQYF
.	TRBV20-1	TRBJ1-1	.	TGCAGTGCTAGCGGGGACACTGAAGCTTTCTTT	CSASGDTEAFF
.	TRBV4-1	TRBJ2-4	.	TGCGCCAGCAGCCCTCTGGACGGTGTAGCTGACATTCAATACTTC	CASSPLDGVADIQYF
.	TRBV14	TRBJ2-6	few	TGTGCCAGCAGCAAAGGGGGGGCGCCTGGGGCCAACGTCCTGACTTTC	CASSKGGAPGANVLTF
.	TRBV7-8	TRBJ2-7	few	TGTGCCAGCAGCCCCCCCAAGGGGCCCTACGAGCAGTACTTC	CASSPPKGPYEQYF
.	TRBV6-1	TRBJ2-2	few	TGTGCCAGCAACTATTATAGGGACACCGGGGAGCTGTTTTTT	CASNYYRDTGELFF
.	TRBV4-1	TRBJ2-1	many	TGCGCCAGCAGCCAATATGATCGTGTTGAGGAGCAGTTCTTC	CASSQYDRVEEQFF
.	TRBV7-9	TRBJ2-1	few	TGTGCCAGCAGCCCCGACCTCTTATACAATGAGCAGTTCTTC	CASSPDLLYNEQFF